Listed below are T cell receptor beta chains from one sample, sequenced in a study of regulatory T cells in long-lasting Graves disease. MiXCR, applied by TCRdb to the multiplex PCR reads, yields one record per CDR3 protein. The top ten clones hold around 10% of a sample with roughly 500,000 distinct CDR3 sequences, around 13% of them seen once. The sample was also linked to a second study, of T cells in Graves' hyperthyroidism and ophthalmopathy.

The sample in question was peripheral blood mononuclear cells (PBMCs), obtained at new diagnosis, from a patient treated with antithyroid drugs. These TCRs come from a woman aged 25 to 39 with Graves disease. CDR3s include the opening cysteine and the closing phenylalanine or tryptophan. The D gene is left open where the match is weak. Expanded clones are given a class, and other clones once, few, many or no size at all.

CDR3 length	clone size	D gene	V gene	J gene	CDR3 protein	CDR3 DNA
14	few	NA	TRBV19	TRBJ2-1	CASSRIGTWNEQFF	TGTGCCAGTAGTCGGATAGGAACGTGGAATGAGCAGTTCTTC
23	many	TRBD2	TRBV11-2	TRBJ2-3	CASSLRPPTVGLAGENGTDTQYF	TGTGCCAGCAGCTTAAGGCCCCCTACGGTCGGACTAGCGGGAGAGAACGGCACAGATACGCAGTATTTT
15	NA	TRBD1	TRBV5-4	TRBJ2-1	CASRTAGQGLNEQFF	TGTGCCAGCAGGACCGCGGGACAGGGTCTCAATGAGCAGTTCTTC
15	NA	NA	TRBV27	TRBJ2-5	CASSPSYGPQETQYF	TGTGCCAGCAGTCCATCTTATGGGCCCCAAGAGACCCAGTACTTC
17	few	TRBD2	TRBV7-9	TRBJ2-1	CASSLASGRLLDNEQFF	TGTGCCAGCAGCTTAGCTAGCGGGAGGTTGTTGGACAATGAGCAGTTCTTC
15	many	NA	TRBV6-2/TRBV6-3	TRBJ1-2	CASSYNIGPPSGYTF	TGTGCCAGCAGTTACAATATTGGGCCACCCTCCGGCTACACCTTC
15	many	TRBD2	TRBV12-3/TRBV12-4	TRBJ2-2	CASSLGSGRSGELFF	TGTGCCAGCAGTTTAGGTAGCGGGAGGTCCGGGGAGCTGTTTTTT
16	many	TRBD2	TRBV7-8	TRBJ2-3	CASSPNRPGGTDTQYF	TGTGCCAGCAGCCCCAATCGACCCGGGGGGACAGATACGCAGTATTTT
12	few	NA	TRBV25-1	TRBJ2-2	CASGEITGELFF	TGTGCCAGCGGGGAGATCACCGGGGAGCTGTTTTTT
12	many	NA	TRBV30	TRBJ2-2	CAWSVRTGELFF	TGTGCCTGGAGTGTGCGGACCGGGGAGCTGTTTTTT
17	many	TRBD2	TRBV20-1	TRBJ2-7	CSARATGTSGSFYEQYF	TGCAGTGCTAGGGCCACTGGGACTAGCGGGAGTTTCTACGAGCAGTACTTC
13	many	NA	TRBV6-2/TRBV6-3	TRBJ1-2	CASSYGPGQGYTF	TGTGCCAGCAGTTACGGGCCAGGGCAAGGCTACACCTTC
15	NA	NA	TRBV20-1	TRBJ1-5	CSARPAGRDNQPQHF	TGCAGTGCTAGACCCGCGGGCCGCGACAATCAGCCCCAGCATTTT
13	NA	TRBD2	TRBV2	TRBJ2-2	CARGLSVGGELFF	TGTGCCCGGGGACTATCGGTTGGTGGGGAGCTGTTTTTT
15	few	NA	TRBV6-2/TRBV6-3	TRBJ2-3	CASSPTSFPSDTQYF	TGTGCCAGCAGTCCAACTAGTTTTCCCTCAGATACGCAGTATTTT
14	NA	TRBD1	TRBV24-1	TRBJ2-1	CATSDGTGANEQFF	TGTGCCACCAGTGATGGGACAGGCGCCAATGAGCAGTTCTTC
16	few	TRBD2	TRBV7-9	TRBJ2-7	CASSQSPSGSSYEQYF	TGTGCCAGCAGCCAAAGCCCCAGCGGGAGCTCCTACGAGCAGTACTTC
14	many	NA	TRBV2	TRBJ1-2	CASSEYREFYGYTF	TGTGCCAGCAGTGAATACAGGGAGTTCTATGGCTACACCTTC
13	few	NA	TRBV19	TRBJ1-1	CASDQGFNTEAFF	TGTGCCAGTGACCAGGGGTTTAACACTGAAGCTTTCTTT
15	many	TRBD2	TRBV2	TRBJ2-2	CASIAGGSPAGELFF	TGTGCCAGCATAGCGGGAGGGAGCCCAGCCGGGGAGCTGTTTTTT
15	NA	NA	TRBV18	TRBJ2-3	CASSPPDSDTDTQYF	TGTGCCAGCTCACCACCCGATTCTGACACAGATACGCAGTATTTT
13	NA	NA	TRBV14	TRBJ2-3	CASSQVITDTQYF	TGTGCCAGCAGCCAAGTAATTACAGATACGCAGTATTTT
13	many	NA	TRBV19	TRBJ1-1	CASRLARQTEAFF	TGTGCCAGCAGGCTTGCACGGCAGACTGAAGCTTTCTTT
14	NA	TRBD1	TRBV19	TRBJ1-5	CASSDGTAGQPQHF	TGTGCCAGTAGTGACGGGACAGCGGGTCAGCCCCAGCATTTT
14	many	NA	TRBV27	TRBJ2-2	CASSLTEGPGELFF	TGTGCCAGCAGTTTAACCGAAGGCCCCGGGGAGCTGTTTTTT
19	NA	TRBD2	TRBV5-1	TRBJ2-1	CASSLTGTSGRPSYNEQFF	TGCGCCAGCAGCTTGACCGGGACTAGCGGGAGGCCCTCCTACAATGAGCAGTTCTTC
17	NA	TRBD1	TRBV11-3	TRBJ1-2	CASSLSEQGALGYGYTF	TGTGCCAGCAGCTTGTCCGAACAGGGGGCGCTGGGCTATGGCTACACCTTC
15	many	TRBD1	TRBV6-5	TRBJ1-1	CASSSRGGATTEAFF	TGTGCCAGCAGTTCCAGGGGGGGGGCGACCACTGAAGCTTTCTTT
13	many	NA	TRBV20-1	TRBJ1-2	CSATDGLNYGYTF	TGCAGTGCAACCGACGGCCTGAACTATGGCTACACCTTC
15	many	NA	TRBV27	TRBJ2-3	CASSLSWAQGDTQYF	TGTGCCAGCAGTTTATCATGGGCCCAGGGGGATACGCAGTATTTT
17	many	TRBD1	TRBV7-8	TRBJ1-4	CASSLARATGKGEKLFF	TGTGCCAGCAGCTTAGCCCGAGCGACAGGGAAAGGAGAAAAACTGTTTTTT
15	many	NA	TRBV19	TRBJ2-5	CASRGTTTGEETQYF	TGTGCCAGTCGTGGGACCACAACCGGGGAAGAGACCCAGTACTTC
16	many	TRBD1	TRBV12-3/TRBV12-4	TRBJ1-2	CASRGDRAHYYYGYTF	TGTGCCAGCAGGGGGGACAGGGCCCACTACTACTATGGCTACACCTTC
15	NA	TRBD1	TRBV27	TRBJ2-7	CASSNRDRQFYEQYF	TGTGCCAGCAGTAACCGGGACAGGCAGTTCTACGAGCAGTACTTC
18	NA	TRBD1	TRBV18	TRBJ1-3	CASSPLRDRQTSGNTIYF	TGTGCCAGCTCACCCCTCCGGGACAGGCAAACCTCTGGAAACACCATATATTTT
15	few	TRBD2	TRBV24-1	TRBJ2-1	CATSDPGLAINEQFF	TGTGCCACCAGTGACCCCGGACTAGCGATCAATGAGCAGTTCTTC
17	many	TRBD2	TRBV27	TRBJ2-1	CASSPYLTSGRGNEQFF	TGTGCCAGCAGTCCATATCTCACTAGCGGGAGGGGTAACGAGCAGTTCTTC
12	few	NA	TRBV7-2	TRBJ2-5	CASSSYGETQYF	TGTGCCAGCAGCTCCTACGGGGAGACCCAGTACTTC
15	NA	NA	TRBV18	TRBJ2-5	CASSHGPGAQETQYF	TGTGCCAGCTCCCACGGCCCAGGAGCGCAAGAGACCCAGTACTTC
14	NA	NA	TRBV28	TRBJ2-7	CASRSPGFPYEQYF	TGTGCCTCCAGGAGTCCCGGGTTCCCCTACGAGCAGTACTTC
14	many	NA	TRBV18	TRBJ1-1	CASSSNTGETEAFF	TGTGCCAGCTCGTCGAATACAGGCGAGACTGAAGCTTTCTTT
15	many	TRBD2	TRBV11-2	TRBJ2-1	CASSSYSGRLREQFF	TGTGCCAGCAGCTCCTATAGCGGGAGGTTGAGGGAGCAGTTCTTC
15	many	NA	TRBV13	TRBJ2-1	CASRLSSFPYNEQFF	TGTGCCAGCAGACTTTCCAGTTTTCCCTACAATGAGCAGTTCTTC
17	many	NA	TRBV11-2	TRBJ2-4	CASSSPRQLLAKNIQYF	TGTGCCAGCAGCTCTCCCCGACAGCTCCTAGCCAAAAACATTCAGTACTTC